Below are 30 T cell receptor beta chains sequenced from a single sample in a study of T cells after posttransplantation cyclophosphamide. A marrow graft followed busulfan-fludarabine conditioning, with cyclophosphamide on days +3 and +4. Here immunoSEQ multiplex PCR was the method, and the copy in TCRdb shows in-frame clones only, minus some. The sample consists of fewer than 12,000 clones, 86% of them appearing once. This sample comprised CD4+ T cells sorted from PBMCs, obtained after allogeneic stem cell transplant with posttransplant cyclophosphamide. These receptors were obtained from a young adult male patient who received an allogeneic stem cell transplant from a related donor, was CMV-positive, and had acute GVHD only. Some T cells here may be from the graft donor.

The chain has TRBV15 and TRBJ1-2; no firm D call. There are 14 residues in the CDR3. CDR1 is LNHNV, CDR2 YYDKDF, per germline (reference sequence). V lost 0 bases and J lost 4, with 9 bases in between. The CDR3 loop reads CATSRDRTAYGYTF. The CDR3 bases are TGTGCCACCAGCAGAGATCGCACTGCCTATGGCTACACCTTC.

This rearrangement joins TRBV11-2 to TRBJ2-7; D gene unclear. This CDR3 region has 11 residues. V was clipped by 1 base and J by 7 bases, with 5 bases between them. CDR1 and CDR2 (germline): SGHAT, FQNNGV. CDR3 sequence (DNA): TGTGCCAGCAGCTTAGTGACAGAGCAGTACTTC. Amino acid sequence: CASSLVTEQYF.

The CDR3 DNA sequence: TGCAGCGTTATTCGGGGGTCGGGGCCCTACGAGCAGTACTTC. Translation gives CSVIRGSGPYEQYF. The V gene is TRBV29-1, the J gene TRBJ2-7, with D maybe TRBD2 (6 bases). Germline CDR1 is SQVTM and CDR2 is ANQGSEA. The V and J ends lost 5 bases and 2 bases respectively, with 16 bases between them. This CDR3 spans 14 amino acids.

This chain links TRBV5-1 with TRBJ2-3; 10 nucleotides line up with TRBD2. Germline values: CDR1 SGHRS, CDR2 YFSETQ. The CDR3 is 15 residues long. Trimming at V came to 0 bases and at J to 3 bases, leaving 1 base not matched to a gene. Here the CDR3 DNA reads TGCGCCAGCAGCTTGGGACTAGCGGGTACAGATACGCAGTATTTT. Its translation is CASSLGLAGTDTQYF. Looking up the rest from reference TRBV5-1 and TRBJ2-3 gives the full variable domain: KAGVTQTPRYLIKTRGQQVTLSCSPISGHRSVSWYQQTPGQGLQFLFEYFSETQRNKGNFPGRFSGRQFSNSRSEMNVSTLELGDSALYLCASSLGLAGTDTQYFGPGTRLTVL.

This rearrangement joins TRBV5-4 to TRBJ1-1; the D gene is possibly TRBD1 (6 bases). The CDR3 has 15 amino acids. The germline V gene has CDR1 SGHNT and CDR2 YYREEE (reference sequence). The V end was cut by 3 bases, the J end by 1 base, with 13 bases between. In nucleotides, the CDR3 is TGTGCCAGCAGCTCTACCAACAGGGCGAACACTGAAGCTTTCTTT. It specifies CASSSTNRANTEAFF.

The chain uses TRBV19 and TRBJ2-7; 9 bases align to TRBD1. CDR3 size: 13 residues. V was pared by 9 bases and J by 7 bases, with 10 bases of the junction left unmatched. CDR1 is LNHDA and CDR2 is SQIVND in the germline V gene (reference sequence). Here the CDR3 DNA reads TGTGCCAGCGGGGGACAGGGAAGAAGGGAGCAGTACTTC. Translation gives CASGGQGRREQYF.

As regards this clone: Sequence at one end of the junction differs from germline and may be a read error. The same CDR3 arises from other DNA sequences in this sample as well. The chain combines TRBV14 with TRBJ1-6; 7 bases align to TRBD1. Germline loops: CDR1 SGHDN, CDR2 FVKESK. This CDR3 spans 15 amino acids. The CDR3 DNA is TGTGCCAGCAGCCAGTACCGGGACAGCAATTCCCCCCTCCACTTT. It codes for CASSQYRDSNSPLHF.

CDR3 nucleotide sequence: TGTGCCAGCAGCCAAGTCGTGGGACAGTTTTCCTACGAGCAGTACTTC. Its translation: CASSQVVGQFSYEQYF. The chain is built from TRBV4-2 and TRBJ2-5; 7 bases align to TRBD1. The J call may be incorrect, as the DNA end agrees better with TRBJ2-7. The CDR3 covers 16 residues. Germline lookup yields CDR1 LGHNA and CDR2 YNFKEQ.

In this sample, this clone turned up once. The identical CDR3 is also encoded by other nucleotide sequences in the sample. This sequence joins TRBV5-5 and TRBJ1-2, with a weak D call TRBD1 (6 bases). CDR3 size: 13 residues. From germline, CDR1 is SGHKS and CDR2 YYEKEE (reference sequence). The ends were cut back, 0 bases at V and 7 bases at J, with 10 bases in the middle. This chain's CDR3 is CASSLDRTVGYTF. CDR3 bases: TGTGCCAGCAGCTTGGATCGGACAGTTGGCTACACCTTC.

This chain uses TRBV9 with TRBJ1-3; perhaps TRBD1 as D (5 bases). This CDR3 contains 14 residues. Germline CDR1 and CDR2: SGDLS and YYNGEE. The V end lost 4 bases, the J end lost 5 bases, and 13 bases lay between the germline ends. The CDR3 DNA follows: TGTGCCAGCAGCTTTGGGGAGGGGAGAAACACCATATATTTT. Its protein is CASSFGEGRNTIYF.

The CDR3 region has the DNA TGTGCCAGCAACGTGGGGGACAGATACTATAATTCACCCCTCCACTTT. Translating gives CASNVGDRYYNSPLHF. The chain couples TRBV28 to TRBJ1-6; 7 bases align to TRBD1. After removal of 7 bases from V and 3 bases from J, the junction contained 9 bases not matched to a gene. CDR1 is MDHEN and CDR2 is SYDVKM in the germline V gene. This CDR3 contains 16 residues.

This CDR3 is CASRYQGGSPLHF. CDR3 nucleotide sequence: TGCGCCAGCCGTTACCAGGGCGGCTCACCCCTCCACTTT. V and J are TRBV5-1 and TRBJ1-6, with a possible D match to TRBD1 (5 bases). Trimming stripped 7 bases from V and 10 bases from J, with 15 bases between. The CDR3 is made up of 13 amino acids. Germline CDR1 SGHRS, CDR2 YFSETQ.

Only a few counts were recorded for this clone. This CDR3 is CASSAAGGYGYTF. DNA for the CDR3: TGTGCCAGCAGTGCTGCAGGGGGCTATGGCTACACCTTC. The rearrangement uses TRBV27 and TRBJ1-2, with 7 bases lining up with TRBD1. The CDR3 has 13 residues. J was trimmed by 4 bases and V by 5 bases; bases with no gene match: 4. Germline loops: CDR1 MNHEY, CDR2 SMNVEV (reference sequence).

The CDR3 spells CASSLVAGGSLQETQYF. DNA for the CDR3: TGCGCCAGCAGCTTGGTAGCGGGGGGGTCCCTCCAAGAGACCCAGTACTTC. The J gene is TRBJ2-5, the V gene TRBV5-1; 11 bases are shared with TRBD2. The germline V gene has CDR1 SGHRS and CDR2 YFSETQ. The ends lost 0 bases at V and 1 base at J; junction bases unmatched: 5. This CDR3 has 17 amino acids.

The chain has TRBV19 and TRBJ2-6; D gene unclear. CDR1 is LNHDA and CDR2 is SQIVND in the germline V gene (reference sequence). V was clipped by 5 bases and J by 0 bases, with 2 bases between them. The CDR3 has 13 residues. CDR3 bases: TGTGCCAGTAGTCGCTCTGGGGCCAACGTCCTGACTTTC. This gives the protein CASSRSGANVLTF.

V usage is TRBV11-3 and J usage is TRBJ2-1, with a tentative D call TRBD2 (6 bases). The CDR3 sequence is 15 residues long. Germline values: CDR1 SGHNT, CDR2 YENEEA. Trimming pared 5 bases from V and 4 bases from J, leaving 15 bases between. In DNA form, the CDR3 reads TGTGCCAGCAGCGTCAGGGACTCAGGGTACAATGAGCAGTTCTTC. Protein: CASSVRDSGYNEQFF.

This clone was seen only a few times. The chain employs TRBV11-1 and TRBJ1-6; 7 bases align to TRBD1. The ends lost 5 bases at V and 5 bases at J; junction bases unmatched: 3. The CDR3 spans 14 residues. Per the germline V gene, CDR1 is SGHAT and CDR2 is FQDESV (reference sequence). CDR3: CASSKGQNNSPLHF. CDR3 DNA: TGTGCCAGCAGCAAGGGACAGAATAATTCACCCCTCCACTTT. The full variable domain, rest sourced from reference TRBV11-1 and TRBJ1-6, is EAEVAQSPRYKITEKSQAVAFWCDPISGHATLYWYRQILGQGPELLVQFQDESVVDDSQLPKDRFSAERLKGVDSTLKIQPAELGDSAMYLCASSKGQNNSPLHFGNGTRLTVT.

This chain joins TRBV5-8 and TRBJ2-3, with 8 nucleotides matching TRBD2. V was clipped by 3 bases and J by 0 bases; unmatched bases: 3. CDR3 length: 15 amino acids. CDR1 is SGHTS and CDR2 is YDEGEE in the germline V gene. The DNA of the CDR3 is TGTGCCAGCAGCTGGACTAGCACTAGCACAGATACGCAGTATTTT. The encoded protein is CASSWTSTSTDTQYF.

The rearrangement uses TRBV7-2 and TRBJ1-2; 8 bases line up with TRBD1. CDR3 size: 14 residues. Germline-derived CDR1 and CDR2 are SGHTA and FQGNSA. The J segment lost 8 bases and the V segment lost 5 bases, leaving 10 bases of the junction unmatched. CDR3 sequence reads: CASSPDRAARGYTF. CDR3 sequence (DNA): TGTGCCAGCAGCCCGGACAGGGCAGCCCGAGGCTACACCTTC.

V is TRBV9 and J is TRBJ2-3; TRBD1 matches 9 bases. Germline CDR1 reads SGDLS; CDR2 reads YYNGEE. The CDR3 has 14 residues. V shed 2 bases, J shed 6 bases, and the junction held 4 bases outside the gene matches. The CDR3 region is CASSVGQGYDTQYF. CDR3 nucleotide sequence: TGTGCCAGCAGCGTGGGACAGGGCTACGATACGCAGTATTTT.

The chain employs TRBV4-3 and TRBJ1-2; 7 bases line up with TRBD1. This CDR3 is 15 amino acids long. V lost 0 bases, J lost 5 bases, and 6 bases stayed unmatched. The germline V gene has CDR1 LGHNA and CDR2 YSLEER. The CDR3 protein is CASSQDRGDRYGYTF. CDR3 nucleotides: TGCGCCAGCAGCCAAGATAGGGGGGACAGATATGGCTACACCTTC.

The rearrangement uses TRBV2 and TRBJ2-7, with 8 bases lining up with TRBD2. Germline assignment: CDR1 SNHLY and CDR2 FYNNEI. The CDR3 contains 13 residues. V lost 6 bases to trimming and J lost 3 bases; unmatched junction nucleotides: 4. CDR3 bases: TGTGCCAGCAGGAGCGGGGGAGACTACGAGCAGTACTTC. Protein product: CASRSGGDYEQYF.

This chain links TRBV6-4 with TRBJ2-6; possible D gene TRBD2, 6 bases. CDR1 is MRHNA, CDR2 SNTAGT, per germline. The CDR3 loop spans 16 amino acids. Trimming pared 3 bases from V and 3 bases from J, leaving 12 bases between. CDR3 region: CASSETGGGGANVLTF. The CDR3 DNA reads TGTGCCAGCAGTGAAACCGGGGGAGGTGGGGCCAACGTCCTGACTTTC.

This chain uses TRBV19 with TRBJ1-5; TRBD1 is a possible D gene (6 bases). The CDR3 runs 14 residues. Germline CDR1 LNHDA, CDR2 SQIVND (reference sequence). Trimming removed 6 bases from V and 2 bases from J, with 11 bases in between. CDR3 amino acids: CASSTQGGNQPQHF. The CDR3 DNA is TGTGCCAGTAGCACACAGGGTGGCAATCAGCCCCAGCATTTT. The full variable domain, with the rest looked up from reference TRBV19 and TRBJ1-5, is DGGITQSPKYLFRKEGQNVTLSCEQNLNHDAMYWYRQDPGQGLRLIYYSQIVNDFQKGDIAEGYSVSREKKESFPLTVTSAQKNPTAFYLCASSTQGGNQPQHFGDGTRLSIL.

The chain combines TRBV12-5 with TRBJ2-2; D is possibly TRBD2 (5 bases). The CDR3 has 14 residues. Germline V gene data show CDR1 as LGHNT and CDR2 as FRNRAP. V was trimmed by 3 bases and J by 3 bases, leaving 8 bases between them. The CDR3 region has the DNA TGTGCTAGTGGTTTAGGACTGCACACCGGGGAGCTGTTTTTT. Its translation is CASGLGLHTGELFF.

There are a few counts of this clone. The genes are TRBV6-1 and TRBJ2-2; a weak D match, TRBD2 (7 bases). CDR1 is MNHNS and CDR2 is SASEGT in the germline V gene. The CDR3 has 16 residues. V shed 2 bases and J shed 3 bases, with 13 bases lying between them. This chain's CDR3 is CASSERWGGDTGELFF. In DNA form, the CDR3 reads TGTGCCAGCAGTGAAAGGTGGGGGGGCGACACCGGGGAGCTGTTTTTT.

This clone occurred a few times. The chain recombines TRBV2 with TRBJ2-7, with D uncertain. Trimming cost V 6 bases and J 3 bases, with 3 bases left between them. This CDR3 is built from 10 residues. CDR1 SNHLY and CDR2 FYNNEI come from the germline V gene. The CDR3 is CASSLYEQYF. The DNA of the CDR3 is TGTGCCAGCAGCCTCTACGAGCAGTACTTC. Supplemented by reference TRBV2 and TRBJ2-7, the full variable domain reads EPEVTQTPSHQVTQMGQEVILRCVPISNHLYFYWYRQILGQKVEFLVSFYNNEISEKSEIFDDQFSVERPDGSNFTLKIRSTKLEDSAMYFCASSLYEQYFGPGTRLTVT.

This chain links TRBV7-2 with TRBJ1-6; 8 positions agree with TRBD1. CDR1 SGHTA and CDR2 FQGNSA come from the germline V gene. The CDR3 is 16 residues long. With V trimmed by 1 base and J by 7 bases, 6 bases remained unmatched. The CDR3 DNA sequence: TGTGCCAGCAGCTTAGGGATAGGGACAGGCAATTCACCCCTCCACTTT. Amino acids: CASSLGIGTGNSPLHF. The variable domain in full, completed from reference TRBV7-2 and TRBJ1-6, reads GAGVSQSPSNKVTEKGKDVELRCDPISGHTALYWYRQSLGQGLEFLIYFQGNSAPDKSGLPSDRFSAERTGGSVSTLTIQRTQQEDSAVYLCASSLGIGTGNSPLHFGNGTRLTVT.

The chain couples TRBV27 to TRBJ2-7; possibly TRBD1 for D (8 bases). The CDR3 runs 14 residues. V lost 7 bases, J lost 4 bases, and 17 bases lay in between. In germline, CDR1 is MNHEY, CDR2 SMNVEV (reference sequence). CDR3 protein: CASTKTQGGYEQYF. CDR3 bases: TGTGCCAGCACCAAGACACAGGGGGGGTACGAGCAGTACTTC.

This chain joins TRBV4-1 and TRBJ2-5; 7 bases line up with TRBD1. The CDR3 runs 14 residues. Germline loops: CDR1 MGHRA, CDR2 YSYEKL. With 4 bases clipped from V and 2 bases from J, the junction kept 4 bases outside the gene matches. The CDR3 sequence: CASSPGQLQETQYF. CDR3 sequence (DNA): TGCGCCAGCAGCCCGGGACAGCTTCAAGAGACCCAGTACTTC.